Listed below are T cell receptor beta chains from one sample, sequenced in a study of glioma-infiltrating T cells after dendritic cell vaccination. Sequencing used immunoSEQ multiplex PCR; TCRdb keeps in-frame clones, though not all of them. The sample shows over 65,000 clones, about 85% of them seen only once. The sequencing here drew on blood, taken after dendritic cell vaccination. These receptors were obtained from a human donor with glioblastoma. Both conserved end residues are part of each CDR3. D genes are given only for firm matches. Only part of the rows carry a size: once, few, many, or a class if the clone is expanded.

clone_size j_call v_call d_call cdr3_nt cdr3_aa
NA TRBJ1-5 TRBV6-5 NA TGTGCCAGCAGTTACCCCCACAGGGTAGGCAATCAGCCCCAGCATTTT CASSYPHRVGNQPQHF
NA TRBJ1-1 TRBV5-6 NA TGTGCCAGCAGTTACGATGGCCGAGCTTTCTTT CASSYDGRAFF
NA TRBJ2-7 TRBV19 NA TGTGCCAGTAGTATCCGGGACTCATCCTACGAGCAGTACTTC CASSIRDSSYEQYF
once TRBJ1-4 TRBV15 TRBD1 TGTGCCACCAGCAGGGACAGGGGTGATGAAAAACTGTTTTTT CATSRDRGDEKLFF
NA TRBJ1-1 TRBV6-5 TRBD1 TGTGCCAGCAGCCAGGGACAGGGGCCGTCCGAAGCTTTCTTT CASSQGQGPSEAFF
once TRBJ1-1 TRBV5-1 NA TGCGCCAGCAGCTTGGCCGAGGCGGGTTTGGGAGCTTTCTTT CASSLAEAGLGAFF
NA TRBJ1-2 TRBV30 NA TGTGCCTTAGACAAAGGGGCACCATCGTTGGGCTACACCTTC CALDKGAPSLGYTF
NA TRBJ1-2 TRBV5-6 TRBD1 TGTGCCAGCAGCCTTCCAGGGGGACAGGGGTATGGCTACACCTTC CASSLPGGQGYGYTF
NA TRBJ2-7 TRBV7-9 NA TGTGCCAGCAGCCCTCTAGGGGGCTCCTACGAGCAGTACTTC CASSPLGGSYEQYF
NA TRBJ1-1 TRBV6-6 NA TGTGCCAGCAGTTCAGGTAACGTAGCTTTCTTT CASSSGNVAFF